This T cell receptor beta chain was identified in a study of T cells in Graves' hyperthyroidism and ophthalmopathy. Study overall: Before any treatment, at initial diagnosis, peripheral blood was collected. Study-wide points: Separation of ophthalmopathy from stable hyperthyroidism was achieved by a 13 V-J model.

This clonotype was found many times. Its antigen is unknown. Hyperthyroidism was newly diagnosed in patients aged 18 to 65 (duration under 2 months). Uncontrolled infections, other autoimmune diseases, pregnancy or lactation led to exclusion of patients. TCR beta CDR3 sequences were amplified from RNA transcripts. Initially, a first-round RT-PCR of the TCR CDR3 employed the HTBI primer set. TCRdb processed the multiplex PCR reads anew with MiXCR; each CDR3 protein has one entry. This repertoire shows fewer than 110,000 distinct CDR3 sequences, 15% to 20% found once; its top ten account for under 45%. V lost 3 bases, J lost 9 bases, and 9 bases lay in between. The CDR3 runs to 12 residues.

J is TRBJ2-1 and V is TRBV12-3 or TRBV12-4; D uncertain. This receptor was taken from a woman aged 45 to 65 with Graves' hyperthyroidism. The sample was blood. The CDR3 is CASSFRKAEQFF. In nucleotides, the CDR3 is TGTGCCAGCAGTTTTCGCAAAGCTGAGCAGTTCTTC.